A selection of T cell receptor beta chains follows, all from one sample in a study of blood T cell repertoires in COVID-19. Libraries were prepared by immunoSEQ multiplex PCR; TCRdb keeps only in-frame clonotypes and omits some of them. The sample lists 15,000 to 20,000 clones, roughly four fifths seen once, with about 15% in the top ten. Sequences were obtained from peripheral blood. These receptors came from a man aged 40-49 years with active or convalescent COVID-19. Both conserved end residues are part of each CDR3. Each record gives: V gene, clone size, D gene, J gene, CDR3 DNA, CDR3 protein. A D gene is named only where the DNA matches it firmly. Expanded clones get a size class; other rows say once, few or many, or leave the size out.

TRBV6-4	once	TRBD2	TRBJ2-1	TGTGCCAGCAGTCCAGCGGGGGGGCAATACAATGAGCAGTTCTTC	CASSPAGGQYNEQFF
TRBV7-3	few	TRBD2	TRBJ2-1	TGTGCCAGCAGCTTAACAGCGGGGGGGCGAAATGAGCAGTTCTTC	CASSLTAGGRNEQFF
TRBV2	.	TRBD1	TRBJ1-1	TGTGCCAGCAGTGACCCCGGGACAGTGAACACTGAAGCTTTCTTT	CASSDPGTVNTEAFF
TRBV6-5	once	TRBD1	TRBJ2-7	TGTGCCAGCAGTTACTCCAGGGGGCTTGTCTACGAGCAGTACTTC	CASSYSRGLVYEQYF
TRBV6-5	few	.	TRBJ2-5	TGTGCCAGCCGCACGAGGACAGTTCAAGAGACCCAGTACTTC	CASRTRTVQETQYF
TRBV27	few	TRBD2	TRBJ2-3	TGTGCCAGCAGCAGGACTAGCGGGATCACAGATACGCAGTATTTT	CASSRTSGITDTQYF
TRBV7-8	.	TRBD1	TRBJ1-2	TGTGCCAGCAGCTTAGAAGGGCCAGGGGGCGACTATGGCTACACCTTC	CASSLEGPGGDYGYTF
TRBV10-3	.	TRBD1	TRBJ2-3	TGTGCCATCAGGGGACAGGGGAGCACAGATACGCAGTATTTT	CAIRGQGSTDTQYF
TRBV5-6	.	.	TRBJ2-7	TGTGCCAGCAGCTTGGGACAGAGCTCCTACGAGCAGTACTTC	CASSLGQSSYEQYF
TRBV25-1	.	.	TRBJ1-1	TGTGCCAGCACTCAAGGTCGGGGGAATAATGAAGCTTTCTTT	CASTQGRGNNEAFF
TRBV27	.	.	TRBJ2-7	TGTGCCAGCAGCCACGACCAGGGGCCCTTGGGGGAGCAGTACTTC	CASSHDQGPLGEQYF
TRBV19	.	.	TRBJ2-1	TGTGCCAGTAGTATATCAGCGGGTGGGCCCAATGAGCAGTTCTTC	CASSISAGGPNEQFF
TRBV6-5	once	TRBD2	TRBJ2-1	TGTGCCAGCAGTTACTCGGGCGGGGGGGCCAAGAATGAGCAGTTCTTC	CASSYSGGGAKNEQFF
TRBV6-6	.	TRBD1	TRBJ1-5	TGTGCCAGCAGTCGGGGACAGGGGTTAGGTGTAGGCAATCAGCCCCAGCATTTT	CASSRGQGLGVGNQPQHF
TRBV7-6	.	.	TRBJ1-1	TGTGCCAGCACACGACAGTTAATGGTGGACACTGAAGCTTTCTTT	CASTRQLMVDTEAFF
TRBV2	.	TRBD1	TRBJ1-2	TGTGCCAGCAGTGACTTACAGGGGCGGTATGGCTACACCTTC	CASSDLQGRYGYTF
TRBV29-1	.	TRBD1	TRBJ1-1	TGCAGCGTGACCTATTGGACAGGGGGAGGAAAAACTGAAGCTTTCTTT	CSVTYWTGGGKTEAFF
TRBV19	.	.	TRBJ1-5	TGTGCCAGTAGCCTGGGGGGAGGCCGTCAGCCCCAGCATTTT	CASSLGGGRQPQHF
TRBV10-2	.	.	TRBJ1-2	TGCGCCAGCAGTGAGTCAGGAGGAAGCCTCCATGGCTACACCTTC	CASSESGGSLHGYTF
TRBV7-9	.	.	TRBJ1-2	TGTGCCAGCAGCTCCCAGGCGACAACCAACTATGGCTACACCTTC	CASSSQATTNYGYTF
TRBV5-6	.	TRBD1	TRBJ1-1	TGTGCCAGCAGCTTCCGGGACAGAGGTACTGAAGCTTTCTTT	CASSFRDRGTEAFF
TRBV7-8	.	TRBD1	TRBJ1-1	TGTGCCAGCAGCTTAAACTTCTGGGGACAGAGAGAAGCTTTCTTT	CASSLNFWGQREAFF
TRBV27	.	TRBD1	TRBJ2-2	TGTGCCAGCAGTTCCCCCGGGACAGATACCACCGGGGAGCTGTTTTTT	CASSSPGTDTTGELFF
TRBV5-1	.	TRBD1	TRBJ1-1	TGCGCCAGCAGCAGGGGACAGGGTGGTCCCCTTGAAGCTTTCTTT	CASSRGQGGPLEAFF
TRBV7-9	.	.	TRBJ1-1	TGTGCCAGCAGCTTAGCTTGGGGCTGGAACACTGAAGCTTTCTTT	CASSLAWGWNTEAFF
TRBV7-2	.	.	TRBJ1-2	TGTGCCAGCAGCTTACAAGGGGTGTCGGGCTACACCTTC	CASSLQGVSGYTF
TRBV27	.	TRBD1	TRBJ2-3	TGTGCCAGCAATACGGGACAGGGGGCCGTAGATACGCAGTATTTT	CASNTGQGAVDTQYF
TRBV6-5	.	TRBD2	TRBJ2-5	TGTGCCAGCAGTCCGGGACTAGTAGAAGAGACCCAGTACTTC	CASSPGLVEETQYF
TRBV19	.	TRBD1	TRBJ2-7	TGTGCCAGTAGTTCCGGGGACAGGGCGATCTACGAGCAGTACTTC	CASSSGDRAIYEQYF
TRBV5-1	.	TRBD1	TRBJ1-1	TGCGCCAGCAGCTTGGTCGGACAGGGTGACACTGAAGCTTTCTTT	CASSLVGQGDTEAFF
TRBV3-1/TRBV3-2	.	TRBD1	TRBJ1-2	TGTGCCAGCAGCCAAGATTCGGGACAGATAAACTATGGCTACACCTTC	CASSQDSGQINYGYTF
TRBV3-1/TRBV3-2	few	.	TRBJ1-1	TGTGCCAGCAGCCAATCCGACAGGCCGAACACTGAAGCTTTCTTT	CASSQSDRPNTEAFF
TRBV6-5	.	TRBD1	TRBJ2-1	TGTGCCAGCAGTTACGGCCAGGGGGCCTACAATGAGCAGTTCTTC	CASSYGQGAYNEQFF
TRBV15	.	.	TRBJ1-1	TGTGCCACCAGCAGAGATTATGGGTTGCAGGGGCCGATGAACACTGAAGCTTTCTTT	CATSRDYGLQGPMNTEAFF
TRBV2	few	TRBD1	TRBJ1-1	TGTGCCAGCAGTAGGGACAGGGGGCGGGTGAACACTGAAGCTTTCTTT	CASSRDRGRVNTEAFF
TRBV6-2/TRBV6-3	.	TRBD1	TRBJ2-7	TGTGCCAGCAGTTACGGGACAGGGGGCTACGAGCAGTACTTC	CASSYGTGGYEQYF
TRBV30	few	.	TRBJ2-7	TGTGCCTGGAGTGAGCACTACGAGCAGTACTTC	CAWSEHYEQYF
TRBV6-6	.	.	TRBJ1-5	TGTGCCAGCAGTTACTCCGTTTCCCTCGGGGGAATGGCCCAGCATTTT	CASSYSVSLGGMAQHF
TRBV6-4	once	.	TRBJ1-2	TGTGCCAGCAGTGAACGAGGGTACGGCTACACCTTC	CASSERGYGYTF
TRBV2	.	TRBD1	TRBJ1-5	TGTGCCAGCAGTCGGACAGGACCAAATCAGCCCCAGCATTTT	CASSRTGPNQPQHF
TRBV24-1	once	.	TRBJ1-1	TGTGCCACCAGTAACAACCCACAGCCGGACAGCTCATCCAAAAAGAACACTGAAGCTTTCTTT	CATSNNPQPDSSSKKNTEAFF
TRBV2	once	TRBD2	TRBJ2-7	TGTGCCAGCAGAGCCGGACTAGCGGGGATCTACGAGCAGTACTTC	CASRAGLAGIYEQYF
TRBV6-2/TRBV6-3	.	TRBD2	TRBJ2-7	TGTGCCAGCAGTTGGGCTGGAGGGACTAGCGTGGGACGGCAGTACTTC	CASSWAGGTSVGRQYF
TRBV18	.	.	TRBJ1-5	TGTGCCAGCTCACTTGTCGTAAGTGCGTCGAATCAGCCCCAGCATTTT	CASSLVVSASNQPQHF
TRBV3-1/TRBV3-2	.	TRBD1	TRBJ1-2	TGTGCCAGCAGCCAAGATCCGACAGGGGACTATGGCTACACCTTC	CASSQDPTGDYGYTF
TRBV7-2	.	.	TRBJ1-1	TGTGCCAGCAGCTTAGAACGGGGGAACACTGAAGCTTTCTTT	CASSLERGNTEAFF
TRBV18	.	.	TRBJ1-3	TGTGCCAGCTCATACGACAGTGGCTTCTTCTCTGGAAACACCATATATTTT	CASSYDSGFFSGNTIYF
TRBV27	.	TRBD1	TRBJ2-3	TGTGCCAGCAGTTTGAGGGACAGCAACACAGATACGCAGTATTTT	CASSLRDSNTDTQYF
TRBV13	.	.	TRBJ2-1	TGTGCCAGCAGCTCTGAATCCGGGCTAGCTAGCAATGAGCAGTTCTTC	CASSSESGLASNEQFF
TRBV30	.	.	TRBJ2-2	TGTGCCTGGAGTGTAGGGACTAACACCGGGGAGCTGTTTTTT	CAWSVGTNTGELFF
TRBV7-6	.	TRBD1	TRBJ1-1	TGTGCCAGCAGCTTGGGGACAGGGCCGAACACTGAAGCTTTCTTT	CASSLGTGPNTEAFF
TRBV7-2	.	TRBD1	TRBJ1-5	TGTGCCAGCAGCTTAGTAGGGACAGGTTATCAGCCCCAGCATTTT	CASSLVGTGYQPQHF
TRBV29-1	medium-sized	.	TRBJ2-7	TGCAGCGTTGAAGAAGCCGGGGACTCCTACGAGCAGTACTTC	CSVEEAGDSYEQYF